The clone carrying this T cell receptor beta chain has a handful of counts. Its cognate antigen is unknown. The data were obtained in a study of blood T cells in healthy people across ages. Findings and limits, study-wide: The lack of PBMC sorting stopped any conclusive naive versus antigen-experienced comparison. Per-million-T-cell TCR beta diversity fell roughly linearly with age.

Trimming removed 5 bases at V and 6 bases at J, with 12 bases between. Per germline, CDR1 SEHNR and CDR2 FQNEAQ (reference sequence). This CDR3 spans 13 amino acids. With a J-beta primer mix and a sample-barcoded 5' primer, a second PCR ran about 6 to 11 cycles. Each CDR3 protein is one row after TCRdb ran MiXCR on the 5' RACE reads. The sample comprises some 710,000 distinct CDR3 sequences, about 47% of which are singletons, and around 18% rests with the top ten. The rearrangement joins TRBV7-9 to TRBJ2-3; no clear D gene. The receptor was isolated from an elderly man in good health. The material sequenced was blood. Written as DNA, the CDR3 is TGTGCCAGCAGCCCACCGTCAGTGGATACGCAGTATTTT. Amino acid sequence: CASSPPSVDTQYF.